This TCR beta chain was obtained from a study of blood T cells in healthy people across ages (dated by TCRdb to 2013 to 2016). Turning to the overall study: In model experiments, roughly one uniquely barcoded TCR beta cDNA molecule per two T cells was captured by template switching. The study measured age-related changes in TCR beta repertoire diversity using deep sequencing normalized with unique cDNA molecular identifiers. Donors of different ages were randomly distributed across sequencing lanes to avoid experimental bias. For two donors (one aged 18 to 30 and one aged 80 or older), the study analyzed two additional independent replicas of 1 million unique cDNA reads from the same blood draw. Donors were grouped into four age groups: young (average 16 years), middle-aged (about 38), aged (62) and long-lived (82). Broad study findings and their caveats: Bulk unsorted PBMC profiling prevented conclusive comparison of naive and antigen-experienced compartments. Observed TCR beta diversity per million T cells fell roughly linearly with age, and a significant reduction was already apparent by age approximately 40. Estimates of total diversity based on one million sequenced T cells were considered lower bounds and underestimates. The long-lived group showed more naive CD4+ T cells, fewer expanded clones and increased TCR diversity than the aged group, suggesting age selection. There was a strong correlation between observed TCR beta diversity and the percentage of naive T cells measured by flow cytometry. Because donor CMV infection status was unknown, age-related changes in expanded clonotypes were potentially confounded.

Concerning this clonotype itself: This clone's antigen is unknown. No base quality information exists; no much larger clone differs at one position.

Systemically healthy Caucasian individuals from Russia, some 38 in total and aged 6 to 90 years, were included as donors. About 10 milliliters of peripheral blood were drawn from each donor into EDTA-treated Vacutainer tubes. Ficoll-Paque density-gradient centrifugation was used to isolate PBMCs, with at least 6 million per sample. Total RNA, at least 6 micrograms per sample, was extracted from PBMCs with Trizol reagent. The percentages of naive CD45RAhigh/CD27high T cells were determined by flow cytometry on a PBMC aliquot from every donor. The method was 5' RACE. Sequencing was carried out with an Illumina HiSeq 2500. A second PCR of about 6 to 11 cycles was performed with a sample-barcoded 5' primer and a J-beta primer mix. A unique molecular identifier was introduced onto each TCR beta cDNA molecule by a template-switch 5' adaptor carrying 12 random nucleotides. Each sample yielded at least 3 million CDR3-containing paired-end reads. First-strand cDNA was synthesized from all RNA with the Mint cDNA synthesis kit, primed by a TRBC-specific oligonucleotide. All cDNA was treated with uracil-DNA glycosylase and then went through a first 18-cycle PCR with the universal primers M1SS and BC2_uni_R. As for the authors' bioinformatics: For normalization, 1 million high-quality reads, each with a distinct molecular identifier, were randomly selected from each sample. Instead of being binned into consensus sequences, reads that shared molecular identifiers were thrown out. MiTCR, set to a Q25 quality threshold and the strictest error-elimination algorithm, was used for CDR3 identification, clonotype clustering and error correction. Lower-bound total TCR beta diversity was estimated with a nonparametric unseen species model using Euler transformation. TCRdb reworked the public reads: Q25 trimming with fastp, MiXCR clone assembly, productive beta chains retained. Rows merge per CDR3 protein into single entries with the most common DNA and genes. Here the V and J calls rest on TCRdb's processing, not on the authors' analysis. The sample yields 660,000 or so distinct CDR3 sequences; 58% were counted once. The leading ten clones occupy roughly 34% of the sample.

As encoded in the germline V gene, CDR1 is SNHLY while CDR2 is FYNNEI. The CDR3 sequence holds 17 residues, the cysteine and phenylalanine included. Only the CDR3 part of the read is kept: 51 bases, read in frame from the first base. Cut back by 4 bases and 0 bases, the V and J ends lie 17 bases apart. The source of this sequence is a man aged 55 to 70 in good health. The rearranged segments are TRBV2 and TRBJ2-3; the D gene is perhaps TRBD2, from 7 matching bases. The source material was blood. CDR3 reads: CASSVYRGGASTDTQYF. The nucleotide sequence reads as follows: TGTGCCAGCAGTGTTTATAGGGGGGGAGCTAGCACAGATACGCAGTATTTT. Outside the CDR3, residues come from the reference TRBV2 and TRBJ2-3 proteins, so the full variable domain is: EPEVTQTPSHQVTQMGQEVILRCVPISNHLYFYWYRQILGQKVEFLVSFYNNEISEKSEIFDDQFSVERPDGSNFTLKIRSTKLEDSAMYFCASSVYRGGASTDTQYFGPGTRLTVL.